These 24 T cell receptor beta chains were sequenced from one sample in a study of response to subunit inactivated influenza vaccine (dated by TCRdb to the late 2010s). The method behind the library was RT-PCR. Sequencing was carried out with an Illumina HiSeq 2500. TCRdb handled the public reads itself, with Q25 trimming in fastp and clone calling in MiXCR, and kept productive beta chains. Every entry covers one CDR3 protein and lists the most common genes and DNA from its rows. A total of hundreds of thousands of distinct CDR3 sequences appear in this sample, roughly 10% of them only once. Approximately 10% of the sample lies in the top ten. These same records also appear under a second study, on T cells expressing NK-cell markers. The second study's paper adds: TCR beta cDNA libraries were made by 5'RACE template switching that added a universal primer site and unique molecular identifiers.

The starting material was PBMCs from blood, obtained on the day of vaccination. The receptors were sampled from a man between 50 and 59 years old who received an inactivated influenza vaccine. Donor details come from another sample of the same person, matched by shared clones.

The chain links TRBV6-4 to TRBJ2-3; D gene unclear. The CDR3 runs 14 residues. V was clipped by 4 bases and J by 4 bases, with 12 bases between them. Germline loops: CDR1 MRHNA, CDR2 SNTAGT. CDR3 nucleotides: TGTGCCAGCAGTGCTGCACCCCCCGCAGATACGCAGTATTTT. As protein: CASSAAPPADTQYF.

In this sample, this clonotype turned up a few times. The DNA for the CDR3 is TGTGCCAGCAGCTTATCGTACAGGGGCCACGAGCAGTACTTC. Amino acids: CASSLSYRGHEQYF. The J gene is TRBJ2-7, the V gene TRBV7-6; the match to TRBD1 covers 7 bases. CDR1 and CDR2 (germline): SGHVS, FNYEAQ. The V and J ends lost 2 bases and 5 bases, in that order; junction bases with no gene match: 6. The CDR3 extends over 14 amino acids.

This clonotype came up many times. The chain couples TRBV12-3 or TRBV12-4 to TRBJ2-1, with D perhaps TRBD1 (6 bases). This CDR3 is built from 11 residues. Trimming cost V 8 bases and J 9 bases, with 11 bases left between them. CDR3 DNA: TGTGCCAGCGCGCGGACAGTTGAGCAGTTCTTC. Its translation: CASARTVEQFF.

This clonotype was recorded at least ten times. The chain recombines TRBV25-1 with TRBJ2-5; 8 positions match TRBD2. This CDR3 comprises 18 residues. Per germline, CDR1 MGHDK and CDR2 SYGVNS. After removal of 1 base from V and 1 base from J, the junction contained 11 bases not matched to a gene. CDR3 DNA sequence: TGTGCCAGCAGTGAATCCCCACGGACTAGCCTCGGCCAAGAGACCCAGTACTTC. Amino acid sequence: CASSESPRTSLGQETQYF.

In its sample, this clonotype was seen a few times. V is TRBV7-9 and J is TRBJ2-5, with 9 bases that match TRBD2. Germline V gene lookup returns CDR1 SEHNR and CDR2 FQNEAQ (reference sequence). The CDR3 extends over 16 amino acids. With 1 base clipped from V and 2 bases from J, the junction kept 5 bases outside the gene matches. The CDR3 is CASSLERAGGQETQYF. The CDR3 nucleotides read TGTGCCAGCAGCTTAGAACGAGCGGGAGGACAAGAGACCCAGTACTTC.

This clonotype was recorded a few times. This chain connects TRBV5-1 to TRBJ2-3, with 8 bases that match TRBD2. V lost 0 bases, J lost 4 bases, and 7 bases stayed unmatched. There are 16 residues in the CDR3. CDR1 and CDR2 (germline): SGHRS, YFSETQ. CDR3 sequence (DNA): TGCGCCAGCAGCTTGGTTGCGGGGGGTGCCTCAGATACGCAGTATTTT. The encoded protein is CASSLVAGGASDTQYF.

This clonotype was observed at least ten times. The chain carries TRBV29-1 and TRBJ2-2; D call uncertain. The CDR3 totals 13 residues. Germline CDR1 and CDR2: SQVTM and ANQGSEA. With 3 bases removed from V and 0 bases from J, the gap between germline ends came to 5 bases. The CDR3: CSVDGANTGELFF. The DNA of the CDR3 is TGCAGCGTTGATGGGGCGAACACCGGGGAGCTGTTTTTT.

This clonotype was seen just once. The V call is TRBV5-1, the J call TRBJ2-6; the D call may be TRBD1 or TRBD2 (5 bases each). This CDR3 contains 18 residues. CDR1 SGHRS and CDR2 YFSETQ come from the germline V gene. V lost 1 base and J 0 bases, leaving 14 bases between the germline ends. CDR3 residues: CASSLYGASHSGANVLTF. The CDR3 nucleotides read TGCGCCAGCAGCTTGTACGGGGCCTCTCACTCTGGGGCCAACGTCCTGACTTTC.

This clonotype was recorded a few times. The chain uses TRBV15 and TRBJ2-3, with unresolved D. Germline values: CDR1 LNHNV, CDR2 YYDKDF (reference sequence). V shed 1 base and J shed 4 bases, with 6 bases lying between them. The CDR3 covers 13 residues. The CDR3 DNA is TGTGCCACCAGCAGAGTATTGGCAGATACGCAGTATTTT. It codes for CATSRVLADTQYF.

Turning to this clonotype: A much bigger clone sits one base away, suggesting this may be a read error. The CDR3 ends on some other residue instead of the conserved phenylalanine or tryptophan, so this is likely a read error. The rearrangement uses TRBV12-3 or TRBV12-4 and TRBJ1-2; D might be TRBD1 (5 bases). CDR3 length: 16 residues. Trimming removed 5 bases from V and 3 bases from J, with 19 bases in between. CDR3 coding DNA: TGTGCCAGCAGTCCCTATCTGGGGCACCAGGACTATGGCTACACCTTA. This codes for CASSPYLGHQDYGYTL.

The rearrangement joins TRBV7-9 to TRBJ2-2; 7 bases fit TRBD1. V trimming: 6 bases; J trimming: 2 bases; junction bases outside the gene matches: 3. There are 14 residues in the CDR3. In germline, CDR1 is SEHNR, CDR2 FQNEAQ (reference sequence). Here the CDR3 reads CASRRDSNTGELFF. As DNA, the CDR3 is TGTGCCAGCAGACGGGACAGCAACACCGGGGAGCTGTTTTTT.

The chain links TRBV25-1 to TRBJ2-2, with D tentatively TRBD2 (7 bases). This CDR3 contains 13 residues. The germline gives CDR1 MGHDK, CDR2 SYGVNS. V shed 9 bases and J shed 8 bases, with 16 bases lying between them. Here the CDR3 reads CASRRGAAGELFF. The CDR3 region has the DNA TGTGCCAGTCGCCGGGGGGCGGCTGGGGAGCTGTTTTTT. The variable domain in full, completed from reference TRBV25-1 and TRBJ2-2, reads EADIYQTPRYLVIGTGKKITLECSQTMGHDKMYWYQQDPGMELHLIHYSYGVNSTEKGDLSSESTVSRIRTEHFPLTLESARPSHTSQYLCASRRGAAGELFFGEGSRLTVL.

The chain employs TRBV6-2 or TRBV6-3 and TRBJ1-1; TRBD1 is a possible D gene (5 bases). This CDR3 is 12 amino acids long. Per germline, CDR1 MNHEY and CDR2 SVGEGT. V lost 9 bases, J lost 4 bases, and 12 bases lay in between. This CDR3 is CASGHGLTEAFF. CDR3 nucleotides: TGTGCCAGTGGACACGGACTCACTGAAGCTTTCTTT.

This clonotype was seen only a few times. The V and J genes are TRBV6-2 or TRBV6-3 and TRBJ2-1; D may be TRBD2 (5 bases). CDR1 MNHEY and CDR2 SVGEGT come from the germline V gene. The CDR3 totals 14 residues. V was cut by 2 bases and J by 10 bases, with 15 bases left in between. CDR3 region: CASSYTSLNGEQFF. In DNA, the CDR3 is TGTGCCAGCAGTTACACTAGTTTAAATGGCGAGCAGTTCTTC.

This clonotype was detected a few times. V and J are TRBV5-1 and TRBJ2-7; 12 bases are shared with TRBD2. V shed 0 bases and J 1 base; nucleotides not matched to a gene: 2. The CDR3 length is 16 residues. Germline V CDR1 and CDR2: SGHRS, YFSETQ. CDR3 protein: CASSLGTSGTSYEQYF. DNA for the CDR3: TGCGCCAGCAGCTTGGGGACTAGCGGGACTTCCTACGAGCAGTACTTC.

This chain links TRBV4-3 with TRBJ2-7; 10 bases are a match to TRBD2. This CDR3 region has 16 residues. Germline assignment: CDR1 LGHNA and CDR2 YSLEER. Trimming at V came to 0 bases and at J to 2 bases, leaving 4 bases not matched to a gene. The CDR3, as DNA: TGCGCCAGCAGCCAAGACCTAGCGGGAGTCGCCTACGAGCAGTACTTC. It encodes CASSQDLAGVAYEQYF.

This clonotype turned up a few times. The genes are TRBV20-1 and TRBJ2-7, with 12 bases that match TRBD1. In germline, CDR1 is DFQATT, CDR2 SNEGSKA (reference sequence). After removal of 3 bases from V and 2 bases from J, the junction contained 2 bases not matched to a gene. The CDR3 spans 14 residues. The CDR3: CSASRDRGPYEQYF. The DNA for the CDR3 is TGCAGTGCTAGCCGGGACAGGGGGCCCTACGAGCAGTACTTC.

The chain has TRBV4-2 and TRBJ2-7; no definite D call. Between the trimmed V and J ends, which lost 0 bases and 3 bases, there was a span of 9 bases. CDR1 and CDR2 (germline): LGHNA, YNFKEQ. This CDR3 is 14 amino acids long. CDR3 in amino acids: CASSQEGLGYEQYF. DNA for the CDR3: TGTGCCAGCAGCCAAGAAGGCCTTGGCTACGAGCAGTACTTC.

The chain employs TRBV20-1 and TRBJ1-5; unclear D gene. The CDR3 runs 14 residues. Germline V CDR1 and CDR2: DFQATT, SNEGSKA (reference sequence). Trimming left V 0 bases short and J 0 bases short, with 6 bases between. CDR3 sequence (DNA): TGCAGTGCTAGAGAGGGGAATAGCAATCAGCCCCAGCATTTT. Encoded protein: CSAREGNSNQPQHF.

The chain employs TRBV6-5 and TRBJ2-7; TRBD1 agrees at 9 bases. The CDR3 has 15 residues. Trimming took 2 bases from V and 1 from J; bases not matched to a gene: 3. The germline V gene encodes CDR1 MNHEY and CDR2 SVGAGI. CDR3 in amino acids: CASSYVQGASYEQYF. In nucleotides, the CDR3 is TGTGCCAGCAGTTACGTACAGGGGGCTTCCTACGAGCAGTACTTC.

This clonotype was detected a few times. The rearrangement links TRBV7-9 to TRBJ1-1; weak D call: TRBD1 (6 bases). With 5 bases removed from V and 5 bases from J, the gap between germline ends came to 15 bases. Germline V gene lookup returns CDR1 SEHNR and CDR2 FQNEAQ (reference sequence). This CDR3 is 14 amino acids long. In nucleotides, the CDR3 is TGTGCCAGCAGCCCGTGGACAGAGGAGACTGAAGCTTTCTTT. Translated: CASSPWTEETEAFF.

This clonotype was detected only a few times. The chain joins TRBV12-3 or TRBV12-4 to TRBJ1-1; D uncertain. V was shortened by 5 bases and J by 10 bases, with 14 bases between the two germline ends. The CDR3 loop spans 12 amino acids. CDR3 DNA sequence: TGTGCCAGCAGTCCCACTAGGGTTAGAGCTTTCTTT. It specifies CASSPTRVRAFF.

The chain combines TRBV4-3 with TRBJ1-5; D unclear. V lost 3 bases, J lost 5 bases, and 8 bases lay in between. Germline CDR1 and CDR2: LGHNA and YSLEER. The CDR3 is 13 residues long. This CDR3 reads CASSHGADQPQHF. The CDR3 DNA sequence: TGCGCCAGCAGCCACGGAGCCGATCAGCCCCAGCATTTT.

This clonotype showed up many times. The chain uses TRBV12-3 or TRBV12-4 and TRBJ2-1, with 10 bases aligning to TRBD2. V shed 2 bases, J shed 7 bases, and the junction held 2 bases outside the gene matches. The CDR3 consists of 14 residues. The CDR3 DNA is TGTGCCAGCAGTTTAAGCGGGGGGGCTAATGAGCAGTTCTTC. Protein: CASSLSGGANEQFF.